These 3 T cell receptor beta chains share one sample of origin, sequenced in a study of blood T cell repertoires in COVID-19. Measured with immunoSEQ multiplex PCR; TCRdb has only the in-frame clones, and not every one. The repertoire holds some 150,000 clones, 80% to 90% seen once, with around 8% in the top ten. Material for sequencing was peripheral blood. The receptor set was obtained from a woman aged 60-70 years with COVID-19, enrolled during active disease.

V gene TRBV3-1 (or the pseudogene TRBV3-2) combines with J gene TRBJ1-1; tentative D call: TRBD1 (6 bases). The germline gives CDR1 LGHDT, CDR2 YNNKEL (reference sequence). Trimming left V 4 bases short and J 1 base short, with 10 bases between. The length of the CDR3 is 14 residues. Here the CDR3 DNA reads TGTGCCAGCAGCCCGGACAGTTCGAACACTGAAGCTTTCTTT. It translates to CASSPDSSNTEAFF.

The chain is built from TRBV12-5 and TRBJ2-6, with 7 positions matching TRBD1. The trim removed 1 base at V and 0 bases at J, leaving 6 bases unmatched. The CDR3 spans 18 residues. Germline CDR1 reads LGHNT; CDR2 reads FRNRAP. In DNA, the CDR3 is TGTGCTAGTGGTTTGGAGGGACAGTACTACTCTGGGGCCAACGTCCTGACTTTC. Its translation is CASGLEGQYYSGANVLTF.

This clone has more than one count but fewer than ten. The chain has TRBV27 and TRBJ1-6; 9 positions agree with TRBD1. CDR1 MNHEY and CDR2 SMNVEV come from the germline V gene (reference sequence). V lost 7 bases to trimming and J lost 6 bases; unmatched junction nucleotides: 4. The CDR3 is made up of 14 amino acids. The CDR3 region has the DNA TGTGCCAGCACCTGGGGACAGGGTAATTCACCCCTCCACTTT. It codes for CASTWGQGNSPLHF.